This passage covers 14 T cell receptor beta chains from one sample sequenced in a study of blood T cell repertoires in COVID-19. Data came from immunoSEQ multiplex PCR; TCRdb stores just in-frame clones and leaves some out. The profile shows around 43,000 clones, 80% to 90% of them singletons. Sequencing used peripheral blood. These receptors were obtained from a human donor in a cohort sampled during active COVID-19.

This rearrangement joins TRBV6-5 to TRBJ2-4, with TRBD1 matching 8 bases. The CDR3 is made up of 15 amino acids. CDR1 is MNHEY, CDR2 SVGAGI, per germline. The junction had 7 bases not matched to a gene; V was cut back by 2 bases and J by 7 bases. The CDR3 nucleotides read TGTGCCAGCAGTTACAAGCCAGGGGGCCGGAACATTCAGTACTTC. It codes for CASSYKPGGRNIQYF.

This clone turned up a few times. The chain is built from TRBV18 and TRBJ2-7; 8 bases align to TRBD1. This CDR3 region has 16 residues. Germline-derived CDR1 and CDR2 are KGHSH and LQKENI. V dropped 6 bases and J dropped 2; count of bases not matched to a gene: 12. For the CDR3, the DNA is TGTGCCAGCTCCTCTAACGGAAGACAGGGGCCCTACGAGCAGTACTTC. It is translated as CASSSNGRQGPYEQYF.

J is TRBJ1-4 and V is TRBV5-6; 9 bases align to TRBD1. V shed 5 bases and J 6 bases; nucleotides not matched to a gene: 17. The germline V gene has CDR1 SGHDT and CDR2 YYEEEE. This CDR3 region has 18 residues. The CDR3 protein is CASSSAGTGILADEKLFF. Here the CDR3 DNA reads TGTGCCAGCAGTAGTGCCGGGACAGGGATTTTAGCGGATGAAAAACTGTTTTTT.

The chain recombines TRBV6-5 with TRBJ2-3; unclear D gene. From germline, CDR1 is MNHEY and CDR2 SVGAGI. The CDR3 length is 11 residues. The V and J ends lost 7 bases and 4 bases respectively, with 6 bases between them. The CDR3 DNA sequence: TGTGCCAGCAACGGAGCAGATACGCAGTATTTT. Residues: CASNGADTQYF.

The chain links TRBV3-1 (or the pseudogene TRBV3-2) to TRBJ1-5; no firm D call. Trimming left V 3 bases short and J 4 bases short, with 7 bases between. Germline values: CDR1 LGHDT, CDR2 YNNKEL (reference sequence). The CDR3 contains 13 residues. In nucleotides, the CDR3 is TGTGCCAGCAGCCACGCGGGTAATCAGCCCCAGCATTTT. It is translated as CASSHAGNQPQHF.

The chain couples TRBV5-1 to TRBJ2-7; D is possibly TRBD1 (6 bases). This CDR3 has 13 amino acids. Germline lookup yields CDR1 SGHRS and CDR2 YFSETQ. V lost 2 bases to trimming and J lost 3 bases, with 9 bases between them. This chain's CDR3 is CASSLQGSYEQYF. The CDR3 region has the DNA TGCGCCAGCAGCTTACAGGGTAGCTACGAGCAGTACTTC.

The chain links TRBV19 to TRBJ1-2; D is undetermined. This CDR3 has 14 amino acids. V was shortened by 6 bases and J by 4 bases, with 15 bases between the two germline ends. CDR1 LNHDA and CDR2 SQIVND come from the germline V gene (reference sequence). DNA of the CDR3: TGTGCCAGTAGAGGCAGGCAGACCCTCTATGGCTACACCTTC. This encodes CASRGRQTLYGYTF.

CDR3 coding DNA: TGTGCCAGCTCGGCAGGGGTCAACCAGATCTACAATGAGCAGTTCTTC. Amino acids: CASSAGVNQIYNEQFF. This chain joins TRBV18 and TRBJ2-1; D might be TRBD1 (6 bases). The V end lost 6 bases, the J end lost 3 bases, and 18 bases lay between the germline ends. CDR1 and CDR2 (germline): KGHSH, LQKENI. This CDR3 is built from 16 residues.

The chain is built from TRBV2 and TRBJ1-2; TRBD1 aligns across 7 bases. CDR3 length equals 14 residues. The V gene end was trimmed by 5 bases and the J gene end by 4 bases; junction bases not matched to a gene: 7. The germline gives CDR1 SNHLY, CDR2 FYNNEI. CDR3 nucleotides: TGTGCCAGCAGTCTGGACAGGCTTGGCTATGGCTACACCTTC. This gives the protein CASSLDRLGYGYTF.

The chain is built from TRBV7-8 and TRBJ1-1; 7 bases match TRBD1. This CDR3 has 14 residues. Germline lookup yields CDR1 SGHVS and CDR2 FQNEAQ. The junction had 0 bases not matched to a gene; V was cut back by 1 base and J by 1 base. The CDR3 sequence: CASSLDRGNTEAFF. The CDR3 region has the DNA TGTGCCAGCAGCTTAGACAGGGGGAACACTGAAGCTTTCTTT.

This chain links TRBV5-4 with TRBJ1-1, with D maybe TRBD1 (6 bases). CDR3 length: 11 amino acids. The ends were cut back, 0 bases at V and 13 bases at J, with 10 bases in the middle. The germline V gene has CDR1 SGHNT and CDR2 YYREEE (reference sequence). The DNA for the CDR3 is TGTGCCAGCAGCTTGGGGACAGAGGGTTTCTTT. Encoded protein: CASSLGTEGFF.

CDR3 nucleotides: TGCAGCGTTGTAATGATGGCCCCCCTAGCGGCCAATGAGCAGTTCTTC. As protein: CSVVMMAPLAANEQFF. The chain combines TRBV29-1 with TRBJ2-1; 7 bases map to TRBD2. Trimming removed 4 bases from V and 6 bases from J; junction bases left unmatched: 15. The germline gives CDR1 SQVTM, CDR2 ANQGSEA. The CDR3 runs 16 residues.

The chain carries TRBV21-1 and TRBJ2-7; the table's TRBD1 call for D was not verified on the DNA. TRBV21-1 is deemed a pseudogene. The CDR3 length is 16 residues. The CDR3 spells CASSNSDRGNSYEQYF. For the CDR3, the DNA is TGTGCCAGCAGCAACAGCGACAGGGGCAACTCCTACGAGCAGTACTTC.

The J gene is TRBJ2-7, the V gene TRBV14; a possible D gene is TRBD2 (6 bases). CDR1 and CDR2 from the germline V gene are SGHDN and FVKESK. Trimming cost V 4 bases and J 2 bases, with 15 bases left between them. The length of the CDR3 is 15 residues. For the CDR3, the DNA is TGTGCCAGCAGCCTCAGGAGGGACCCCGCCTACGAGCAGTACTTC. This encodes CASSLRRDPAYEQYF.